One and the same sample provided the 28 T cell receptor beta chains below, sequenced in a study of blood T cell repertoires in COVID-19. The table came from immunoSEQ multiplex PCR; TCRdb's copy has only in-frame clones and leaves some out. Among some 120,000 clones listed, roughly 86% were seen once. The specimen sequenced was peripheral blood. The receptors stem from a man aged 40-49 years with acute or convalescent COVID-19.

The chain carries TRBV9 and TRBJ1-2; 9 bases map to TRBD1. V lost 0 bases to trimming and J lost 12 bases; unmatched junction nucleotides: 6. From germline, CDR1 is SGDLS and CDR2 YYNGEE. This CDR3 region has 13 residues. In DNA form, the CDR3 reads TGTGCCAGCAGCGTAGATTCCGGGACAGGGAACACCTTC. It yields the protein CASSVDSGTGNTF.

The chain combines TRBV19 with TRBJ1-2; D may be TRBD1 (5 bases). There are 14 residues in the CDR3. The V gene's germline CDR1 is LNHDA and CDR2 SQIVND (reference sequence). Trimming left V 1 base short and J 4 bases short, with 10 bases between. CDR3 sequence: CASSIATESYGYTF. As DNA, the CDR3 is TGTGCCAGTAGTATAGCGACAGAATCCTATGGCTACACCTTC.

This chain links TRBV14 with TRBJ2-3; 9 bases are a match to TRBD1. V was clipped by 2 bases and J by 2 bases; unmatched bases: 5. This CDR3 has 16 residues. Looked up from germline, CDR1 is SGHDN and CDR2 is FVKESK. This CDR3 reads CASSQRTGAFTDTQYF. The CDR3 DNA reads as TGTGCCAGCAGCCAAAGGACAGGGGCTTTCACAGATACGCAGTATTTT. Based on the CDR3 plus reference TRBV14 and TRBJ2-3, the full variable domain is EAGVTQFPSHSVIEKGQTVTLRCDPISGHDNLYWYRRVMGKEIKFLLHFVKESKQDESGMPNNRFLAERTGGTYSTLKVQPAELEDSGVYFCASSQRTGAFTDTQYFGPGTRLTVL.

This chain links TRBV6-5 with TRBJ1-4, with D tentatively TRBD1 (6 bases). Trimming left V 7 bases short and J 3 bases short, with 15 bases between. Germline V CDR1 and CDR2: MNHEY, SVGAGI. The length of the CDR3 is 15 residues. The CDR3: CASKGDGTSNEKLFF. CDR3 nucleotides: TGTGCCAGCAAGGGTGACGGGACATCTAATGAAAAACTGTTTTTT.

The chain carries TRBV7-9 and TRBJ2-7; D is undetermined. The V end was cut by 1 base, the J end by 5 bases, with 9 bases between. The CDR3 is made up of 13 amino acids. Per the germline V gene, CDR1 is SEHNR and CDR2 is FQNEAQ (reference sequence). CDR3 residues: CASSLVSPHEQYF. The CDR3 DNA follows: TGTGCCAGCAGCTTAGTGTCCCCTCACGAGCAGTACTTC.

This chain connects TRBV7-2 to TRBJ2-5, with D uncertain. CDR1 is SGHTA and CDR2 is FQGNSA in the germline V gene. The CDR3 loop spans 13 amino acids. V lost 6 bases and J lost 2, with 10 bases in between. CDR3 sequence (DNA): TGTGCCAGCAGACCTTCAGAACAAGAGACCCAGTACTTC. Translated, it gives CASRPSEQETQYF.

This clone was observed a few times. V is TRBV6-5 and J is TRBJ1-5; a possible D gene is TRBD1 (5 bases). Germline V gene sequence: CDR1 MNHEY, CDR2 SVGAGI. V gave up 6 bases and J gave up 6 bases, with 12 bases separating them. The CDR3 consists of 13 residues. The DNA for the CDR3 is TGTGCCAGCAGAGATAATAGGGGTCAGCCCCAGCATTTT. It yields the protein CASRDNRGQPQHF.

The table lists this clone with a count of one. This CDR3 is CASSGTTGGNTDTQYF. CDR3 in DNA: TGTGCCAGCAGCGGAACCACAGGGGGCAACACAGATACGCAGTATTTT. J is TRBJ2-3 and V is TRBV7-8; 9 nucleotides agree with TRBD1. Germline lookup yields CDR1 SGHVS and CDR2 FQNEAQ. Germline trimming cut 5 bases from V and 2 bases from J; bases unmatched to any gene: 8. This CDR3 is built from 16 residues.

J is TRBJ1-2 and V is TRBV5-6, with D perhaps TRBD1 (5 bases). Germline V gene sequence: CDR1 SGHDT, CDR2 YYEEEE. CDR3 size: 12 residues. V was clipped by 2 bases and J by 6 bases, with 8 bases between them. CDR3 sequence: CASSFSGHGYTF. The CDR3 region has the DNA TGTGCCAGCAGCTTCTCAGGGCATGGCTACACCTTC.

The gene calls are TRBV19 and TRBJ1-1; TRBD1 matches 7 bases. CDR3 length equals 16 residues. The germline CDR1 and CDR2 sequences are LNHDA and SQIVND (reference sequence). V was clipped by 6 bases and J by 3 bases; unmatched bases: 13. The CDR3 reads CASRQGIDRPHTEAFF. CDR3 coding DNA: TGTGCCAGTAGACAGGGGATCGATAGGCCCCACACTGAAGCTTTCTTT. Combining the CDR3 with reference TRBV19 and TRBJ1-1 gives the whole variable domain DGGITQSPKYLFRKEGQNVTLSCEQNLNHDAMYWYRQDPGQGLRLIYYSQIVNDFQKGDIAEGYSVSREKKESFPLTVTSAQKNPTAFYLCASRQGIDRPHTEAFFGQGTRLTVV.

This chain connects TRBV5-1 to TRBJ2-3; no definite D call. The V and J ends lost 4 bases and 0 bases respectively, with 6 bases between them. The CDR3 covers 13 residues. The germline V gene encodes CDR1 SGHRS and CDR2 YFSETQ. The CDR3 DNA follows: TGCGCCAGCAGCGCGACTAGCACAGATACGCAGTATTTT. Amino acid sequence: CASSATSTDTQYF.

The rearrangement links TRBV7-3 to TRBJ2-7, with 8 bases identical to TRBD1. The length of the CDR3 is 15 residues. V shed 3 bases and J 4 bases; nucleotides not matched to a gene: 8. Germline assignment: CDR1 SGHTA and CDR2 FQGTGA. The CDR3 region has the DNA TGTGCCAGCAGCTTCGGACAGGGAGAAGGATACGAGCAGTACTTC. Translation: CASSFGQGEGYEQYF.

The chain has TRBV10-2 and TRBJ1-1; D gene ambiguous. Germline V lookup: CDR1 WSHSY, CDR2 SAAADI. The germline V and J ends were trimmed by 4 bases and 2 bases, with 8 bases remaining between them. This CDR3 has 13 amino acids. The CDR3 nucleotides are TGCGCCAGCAGTGTCGGGAAAAACACTGAAGCTTTCTTT. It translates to CASSVGKNTEAFF.

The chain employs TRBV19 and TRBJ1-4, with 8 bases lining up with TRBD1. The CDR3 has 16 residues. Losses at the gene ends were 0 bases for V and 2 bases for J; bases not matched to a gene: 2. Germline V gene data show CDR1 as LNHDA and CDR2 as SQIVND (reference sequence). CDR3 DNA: TGTGCCAGTAGTATAGAGAGGGACAGGACTAATGAAAAACTGTTTTTT. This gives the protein CASSIERDRTNEKLFF.

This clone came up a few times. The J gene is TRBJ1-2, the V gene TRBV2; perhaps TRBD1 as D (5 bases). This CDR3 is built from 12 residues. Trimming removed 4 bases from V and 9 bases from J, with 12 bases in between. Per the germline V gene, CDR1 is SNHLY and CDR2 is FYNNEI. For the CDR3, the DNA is TGTGCCAGCAGTGTGAACAGGCCTAGCTACACCTTC. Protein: CASSVNRPSYTF.

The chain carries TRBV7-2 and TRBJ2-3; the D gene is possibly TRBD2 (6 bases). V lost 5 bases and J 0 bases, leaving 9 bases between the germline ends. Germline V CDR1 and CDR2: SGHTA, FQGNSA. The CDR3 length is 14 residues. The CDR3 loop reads CASSPGLSTDTQYF. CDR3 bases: TGTGCCAGCAGCCCAGGACTAAGCACAGATACGCAGTATTTT.

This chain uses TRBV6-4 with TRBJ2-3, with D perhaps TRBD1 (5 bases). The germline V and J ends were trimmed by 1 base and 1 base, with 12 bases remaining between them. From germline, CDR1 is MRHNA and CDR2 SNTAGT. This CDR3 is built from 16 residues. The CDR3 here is CASSDWAEGGTDTQYF. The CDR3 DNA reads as TGTGCCAGCAGTGACTGGGCGGAAGGGGGCACAGATACGCAGTATTTT.

The CDR3 region is CASSLKRQGLYGYTF. The CDR3 DNA reads as TGTGCCAGCAGTTTAAAGAGACAGGGACTCTATGGCTACACCTTC. This chain links TRBV27 with TRBJ1-2; 7 bases fit TRBD1. This CDR3 spans 15 amino acids. Per the germline V gene, CDR1 is MNHEY and CDR2 is SMNVEV (reference sequence). Germline trimming cut 2 bases from V and 4 bases from J; bases unmatched to any gene: 7.

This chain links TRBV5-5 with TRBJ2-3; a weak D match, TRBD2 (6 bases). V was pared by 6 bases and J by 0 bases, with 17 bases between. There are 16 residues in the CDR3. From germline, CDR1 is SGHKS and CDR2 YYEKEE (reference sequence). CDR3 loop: CASNHGTSASTDTQYF. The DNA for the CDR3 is TGTGCCAGCAACCATGGGACTTCCGCTAGCACAGATACGCAGTATTTT.

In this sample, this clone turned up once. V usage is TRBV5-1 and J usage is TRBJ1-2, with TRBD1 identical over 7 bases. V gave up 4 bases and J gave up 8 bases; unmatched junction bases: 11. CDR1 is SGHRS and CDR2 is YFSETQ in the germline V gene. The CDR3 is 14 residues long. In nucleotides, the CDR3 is TGCGCCAGCAGCGAGGCCAGGGACAGTTGGGGCTACACCTTC. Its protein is CASSEARDSWGYTF.

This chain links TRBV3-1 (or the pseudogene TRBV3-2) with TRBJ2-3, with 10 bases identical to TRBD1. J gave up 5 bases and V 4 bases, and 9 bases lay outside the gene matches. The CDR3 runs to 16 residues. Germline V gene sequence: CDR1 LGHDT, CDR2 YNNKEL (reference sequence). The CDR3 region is CASSLPGTGARDTQYF. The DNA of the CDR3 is TGTGCCAGCAGCCTACCAGGGACAGGGGCCAGAGATACGCAGTATTTT.

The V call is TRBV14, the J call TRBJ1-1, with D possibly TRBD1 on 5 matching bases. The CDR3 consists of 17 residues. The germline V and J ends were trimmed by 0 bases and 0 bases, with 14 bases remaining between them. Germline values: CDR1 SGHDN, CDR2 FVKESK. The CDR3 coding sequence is TGTGCCAGCAGCCAAGATTGGGGTCCAGGGCTGAACACTGAAGCTTTCTTT. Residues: CASSQDWGPGLNTEAFF.

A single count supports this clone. This chain's CDR3 is CASSQGLAGGVTGELFF. CDR3 DNA sequence: TGTGCCAGCAGCCAAGGGCTAGCGGGGGGGGTCACCGGGGAGCTGTTTTTT. This chain connects TRBV3-1 (or the pseudogene TRBV3-2) to TRBJ2-2; 12 bases are a match to TRBD2. J gave up 4 bases and V 1 base, and 4 bases lay outside the gene matches. The CDR3 has 17 residues. In germline, CDR1 is LGHDT, CDR2 YNNKEL (reference sequence).

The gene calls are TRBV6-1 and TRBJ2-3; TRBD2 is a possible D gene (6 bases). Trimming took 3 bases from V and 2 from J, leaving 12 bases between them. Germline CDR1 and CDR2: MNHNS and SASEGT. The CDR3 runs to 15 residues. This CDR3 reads CASSDAGLPTDTQYF. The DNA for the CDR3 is TGTGCCAGCAGTGATGCGGGACTTCCCACAGATACGCAGTATTTT.

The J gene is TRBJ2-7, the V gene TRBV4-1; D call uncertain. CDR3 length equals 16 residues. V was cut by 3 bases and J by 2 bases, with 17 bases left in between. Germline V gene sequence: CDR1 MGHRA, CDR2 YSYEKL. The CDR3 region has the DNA TGCGCCAGCAGCCACGAAACCGGAGCGACCGCCTACGAGCAGTACTTC. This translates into CASSHETGATAYEQYF.

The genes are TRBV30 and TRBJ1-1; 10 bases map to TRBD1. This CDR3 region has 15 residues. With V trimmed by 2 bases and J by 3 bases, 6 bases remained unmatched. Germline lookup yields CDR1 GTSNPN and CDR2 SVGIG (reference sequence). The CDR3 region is CAWSRSGTGDTEAFF. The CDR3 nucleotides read TGTGCCTGGAGTAGATCCGGGACAGGGGACACTGAAGCTTTCTTT.

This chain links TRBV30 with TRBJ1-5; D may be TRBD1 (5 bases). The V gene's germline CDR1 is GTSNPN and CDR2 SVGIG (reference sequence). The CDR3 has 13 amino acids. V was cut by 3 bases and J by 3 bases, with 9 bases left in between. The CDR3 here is CAWRQAINQPQHF. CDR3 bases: TGTGCCTGGAGACAGGCAATCAATCAGCCCCAGCATTTT.

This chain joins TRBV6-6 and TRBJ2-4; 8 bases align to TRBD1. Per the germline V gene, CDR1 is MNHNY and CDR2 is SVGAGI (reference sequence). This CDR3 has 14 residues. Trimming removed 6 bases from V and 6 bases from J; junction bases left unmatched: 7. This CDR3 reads CASSFGQGGNIQYF. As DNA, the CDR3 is TGTGCCAGCAGCTTCGGACAGGGAGGAAACATTCAGTACTTC.